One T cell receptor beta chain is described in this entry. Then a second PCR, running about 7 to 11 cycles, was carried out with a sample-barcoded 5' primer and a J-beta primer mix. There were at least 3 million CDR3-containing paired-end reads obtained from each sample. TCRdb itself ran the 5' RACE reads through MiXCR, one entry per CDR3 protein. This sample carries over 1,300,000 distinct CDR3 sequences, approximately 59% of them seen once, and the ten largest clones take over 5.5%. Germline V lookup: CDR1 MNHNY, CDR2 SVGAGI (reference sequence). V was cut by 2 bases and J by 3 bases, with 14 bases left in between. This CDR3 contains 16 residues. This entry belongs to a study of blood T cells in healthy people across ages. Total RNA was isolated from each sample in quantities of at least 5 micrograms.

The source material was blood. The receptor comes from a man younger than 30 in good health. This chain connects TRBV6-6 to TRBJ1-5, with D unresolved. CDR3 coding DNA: TGTGCCAGCAGTTACCAGACCGGGCCTTTCAATCAGCCCCAGCATTTT. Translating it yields CASSYQTGPFNQPQHF.